This entry is about one TCR beta chain. This sample was included in a study of control samples from healthy donors and cancer patients. This CDR3 has 10 amino acids. The germline V gene has CDR1 MGHDK and CDR2 SYGVNS. The V end lost 8 bases, the J end lost 11 bases, and 12 bases lay between the germline ends. Clones were sequenced by immunoSEQ multiplex PCR, and TCRdb holds only the in-frame ones, with some missing. Seen here are over 85,000 clones, 90% to 95% observed once, and the top ten hold about 2.5%. This chain uses TRBV25-1 with TRBJ1-1; D might be TRBD1 (5 bases). The sample taken for sequencing was blood. The TCR sequence derives from a woman aged 18-29 years in good health. The CDR3 loop reads CASHGRGAFF. The CDR3 coding sequence is TGTGCCAGCCACGGCCGGGGGGCTTTCTTT.